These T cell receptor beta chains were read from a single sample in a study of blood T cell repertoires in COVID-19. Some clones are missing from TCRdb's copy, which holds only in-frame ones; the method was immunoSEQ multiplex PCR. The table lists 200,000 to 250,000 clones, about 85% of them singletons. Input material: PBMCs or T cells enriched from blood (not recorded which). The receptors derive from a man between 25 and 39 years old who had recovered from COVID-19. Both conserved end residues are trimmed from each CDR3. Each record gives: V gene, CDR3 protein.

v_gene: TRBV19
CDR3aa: ASSPSEGQGAGKNIQY

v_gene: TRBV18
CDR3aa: ASSPTDINTEAF

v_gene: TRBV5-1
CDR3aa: ASSFGQLNIQY

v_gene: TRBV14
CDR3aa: ASSPISGNTIY

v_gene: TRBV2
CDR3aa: ASSVHRDRGSGEQY

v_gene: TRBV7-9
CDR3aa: ASGHLNTEAF

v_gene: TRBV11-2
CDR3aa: ASSSYRGRGETQY

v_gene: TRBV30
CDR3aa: AWDRGTETQY

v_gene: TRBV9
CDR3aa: ASSVGSGGYT

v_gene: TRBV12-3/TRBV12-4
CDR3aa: ASSSWGFHEQY

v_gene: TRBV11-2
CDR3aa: ASSPLAGDLGTQY

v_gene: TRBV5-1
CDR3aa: ASSLGTGVSGYT

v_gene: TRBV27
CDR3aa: ASSWSRAGAEQY

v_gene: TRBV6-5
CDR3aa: ASRLHITVYGYT

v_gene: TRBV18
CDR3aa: ASSIDTGGPDTQY

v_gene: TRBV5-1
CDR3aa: ASSPDINQETQY

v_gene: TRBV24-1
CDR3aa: ATSPWGSTNTGELF

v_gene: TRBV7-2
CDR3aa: ASSLWQINYGYT

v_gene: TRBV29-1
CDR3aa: SVEGATYTQY

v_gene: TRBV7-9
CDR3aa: ASSSSTSSLTDTQY

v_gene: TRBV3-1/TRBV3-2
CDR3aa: ASSQGIAGEGKNIQY

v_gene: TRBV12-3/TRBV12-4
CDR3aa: ASSFLYEQF

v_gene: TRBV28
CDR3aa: ASNGGGGTDTQY

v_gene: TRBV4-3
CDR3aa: ASSQVGGETQY

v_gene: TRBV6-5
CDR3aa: ASTTPRDRGLGQF

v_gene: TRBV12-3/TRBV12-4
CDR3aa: ASTRTGELF

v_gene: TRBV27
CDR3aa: ASGTGEDTEAF

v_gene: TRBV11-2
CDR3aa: ASSLGQGAYEQY

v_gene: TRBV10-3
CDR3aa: AISESLSDGYT

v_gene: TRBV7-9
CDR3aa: ASSLAPDPGHLNSPLH

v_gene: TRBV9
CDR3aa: ASSAWDSPVVDEQF

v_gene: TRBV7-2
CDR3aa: ATSLSGGRTELF

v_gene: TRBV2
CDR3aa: ATGTSGSYEQY

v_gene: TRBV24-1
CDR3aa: ATSLRGNYGYT

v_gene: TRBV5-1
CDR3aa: ASSLSAAFSTDTQY

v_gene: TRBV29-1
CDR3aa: SVDRDSSRYT

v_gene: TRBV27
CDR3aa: ASSPVRHPNPVLEQY

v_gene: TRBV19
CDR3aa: ASSPGPNQPQH

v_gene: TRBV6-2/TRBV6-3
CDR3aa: ASSPQGSETQY

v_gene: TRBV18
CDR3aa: ASSPNQGSYNEQF

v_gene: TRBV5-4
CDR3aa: ASSLGGGVKNIQY

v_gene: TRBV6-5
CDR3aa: ASNPTGNTEAF

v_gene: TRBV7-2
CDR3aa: ASSPTLAYEQY

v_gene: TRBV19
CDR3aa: ASRFTGAYEQY

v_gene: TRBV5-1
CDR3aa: ASVDSGTGGRNTEAF

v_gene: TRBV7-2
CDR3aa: ASSLLRSPLH

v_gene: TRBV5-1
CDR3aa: ASSLAGEQY

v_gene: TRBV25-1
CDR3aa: ASSELDRGNTGELF

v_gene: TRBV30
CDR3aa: AWSATRAKRNYEQY

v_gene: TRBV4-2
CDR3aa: ASQGVGPAANYGYT

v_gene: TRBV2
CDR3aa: ASKTGISGYT

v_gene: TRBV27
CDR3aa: ASSLKSISSYEQY

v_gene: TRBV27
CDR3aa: ASKIQGSNNEQF

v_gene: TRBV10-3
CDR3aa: AISESDTSNQPQH

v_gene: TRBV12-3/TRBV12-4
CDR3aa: ASSGTGANVLT